The T cell receptor (beta chain) described here comes from a study of T cells in women clearing cervical HPV infection. General study results and limits: Timing of associations relative to infection is unclear; T-cell subsets were not isolated.

All donors had a single incident cervical HPV16 infection, not prevalent. Generated by immunoSEQ multiplex PCR, the TCRdb table keeps only in-frame clones and is missing some. The repertoire table contains tens of thousands of clones. Turning to this clone: Its antigen remains unidentified. With the read ending 3 residues before the CDR3 end, the germline J gene is used to fill in that end.

This CDR3 comprises 19 residues. The V and J ends lost 2 bases and 2 bases, in that order; junction bases with no gene match: 8. From germline, CDR1 is SNHLY and CDR2 FYNNEI. The TCR was taken from a woman between 18 and 75 years old with a cervical HPV16 infection that either progressed to CIN3+ or cleared (not recorded which). This chain uses TRBV2 with TRBJ2-1; TRBD2 matches 14 bases. The sample consisted of blood buffy coat. The sequenced CDR3 bases are TGTGCCAGCAGTGAAATGAGACTAGCGGGAGGGGGAGCCTACAATGAG. Encoded protein: CASSEMRLAGGGAYNE. From start to end, the CDR3 is CASSEMRLAGGGAYNEQFF.